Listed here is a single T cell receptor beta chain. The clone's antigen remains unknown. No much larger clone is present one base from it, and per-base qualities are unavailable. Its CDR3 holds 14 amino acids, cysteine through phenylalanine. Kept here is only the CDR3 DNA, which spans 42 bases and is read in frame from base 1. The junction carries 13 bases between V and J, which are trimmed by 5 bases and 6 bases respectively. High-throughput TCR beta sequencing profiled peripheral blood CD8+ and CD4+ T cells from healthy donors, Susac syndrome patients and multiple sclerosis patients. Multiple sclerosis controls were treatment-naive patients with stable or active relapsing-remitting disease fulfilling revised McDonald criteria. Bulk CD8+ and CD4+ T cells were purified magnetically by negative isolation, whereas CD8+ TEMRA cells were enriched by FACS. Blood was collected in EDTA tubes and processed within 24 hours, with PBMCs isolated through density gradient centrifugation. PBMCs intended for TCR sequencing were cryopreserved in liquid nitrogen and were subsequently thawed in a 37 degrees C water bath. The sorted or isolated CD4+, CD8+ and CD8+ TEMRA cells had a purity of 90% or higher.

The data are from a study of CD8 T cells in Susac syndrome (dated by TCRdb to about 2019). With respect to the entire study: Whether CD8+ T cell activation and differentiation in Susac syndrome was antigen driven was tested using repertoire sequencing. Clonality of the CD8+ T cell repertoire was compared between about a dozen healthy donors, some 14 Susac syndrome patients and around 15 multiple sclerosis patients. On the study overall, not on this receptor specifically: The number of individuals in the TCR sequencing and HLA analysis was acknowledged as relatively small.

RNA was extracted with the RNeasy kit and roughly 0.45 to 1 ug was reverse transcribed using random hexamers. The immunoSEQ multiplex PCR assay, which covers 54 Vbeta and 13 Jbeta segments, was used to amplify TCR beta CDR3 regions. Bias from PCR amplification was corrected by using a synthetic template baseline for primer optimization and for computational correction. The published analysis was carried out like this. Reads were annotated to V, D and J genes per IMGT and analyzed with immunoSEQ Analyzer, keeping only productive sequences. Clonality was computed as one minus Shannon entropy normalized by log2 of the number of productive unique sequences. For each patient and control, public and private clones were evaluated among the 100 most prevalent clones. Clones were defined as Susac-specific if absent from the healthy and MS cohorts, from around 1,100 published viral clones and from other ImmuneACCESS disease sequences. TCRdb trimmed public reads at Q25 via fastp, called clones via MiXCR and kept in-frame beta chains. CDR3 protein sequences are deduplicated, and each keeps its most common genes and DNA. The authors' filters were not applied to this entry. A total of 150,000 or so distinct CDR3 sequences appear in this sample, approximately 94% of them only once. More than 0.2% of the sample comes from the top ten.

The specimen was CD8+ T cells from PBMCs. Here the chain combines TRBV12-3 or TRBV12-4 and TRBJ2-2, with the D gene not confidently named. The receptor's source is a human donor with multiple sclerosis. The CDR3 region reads CASSLPPGAGELFF. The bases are TGTGCCAGCAGTCTACCCCCGGGTGCCGGGGAGCTGTTTTTT.